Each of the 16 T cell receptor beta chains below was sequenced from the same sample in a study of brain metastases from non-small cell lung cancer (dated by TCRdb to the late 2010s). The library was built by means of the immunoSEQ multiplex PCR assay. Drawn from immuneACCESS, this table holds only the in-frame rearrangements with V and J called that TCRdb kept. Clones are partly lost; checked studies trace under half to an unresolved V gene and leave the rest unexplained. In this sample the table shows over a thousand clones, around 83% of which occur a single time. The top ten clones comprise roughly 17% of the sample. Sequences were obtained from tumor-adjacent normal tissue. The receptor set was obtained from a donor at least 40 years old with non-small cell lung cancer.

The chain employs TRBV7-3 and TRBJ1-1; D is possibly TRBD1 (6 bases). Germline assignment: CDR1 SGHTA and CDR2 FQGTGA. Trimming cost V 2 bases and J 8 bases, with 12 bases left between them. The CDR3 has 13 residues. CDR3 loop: CASSLGYGTEAFF. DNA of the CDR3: TGTGCCAGCAGCTTAGGGTATGGGACAGAAGCTTTCTTT.

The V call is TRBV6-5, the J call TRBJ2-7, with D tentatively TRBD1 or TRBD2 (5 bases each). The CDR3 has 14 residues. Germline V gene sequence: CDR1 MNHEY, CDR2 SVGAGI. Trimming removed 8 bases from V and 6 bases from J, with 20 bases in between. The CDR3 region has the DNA TGTGCCAGCGGCCCGGGGCCCCCCCTTGGCGAGCAGTACGTC. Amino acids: CASGPGPPLGEQYV.

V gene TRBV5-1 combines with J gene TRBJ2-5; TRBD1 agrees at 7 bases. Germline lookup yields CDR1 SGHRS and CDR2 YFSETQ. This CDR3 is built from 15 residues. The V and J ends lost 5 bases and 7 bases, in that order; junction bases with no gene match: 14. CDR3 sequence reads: CASSLGIGGAGTQYF. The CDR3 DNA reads TGCGCCAGCAGTCTCGGGATAGGGGGCGCGGGGACCCAGTACTTC.

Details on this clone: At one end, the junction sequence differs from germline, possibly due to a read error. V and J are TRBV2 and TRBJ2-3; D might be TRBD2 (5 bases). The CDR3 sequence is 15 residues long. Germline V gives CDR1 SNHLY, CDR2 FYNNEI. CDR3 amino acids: CANSGASINTDTQYF. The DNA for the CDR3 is TGTGCCAACAGTGGAGCTAGCATCAACACAGATACGCAGTATTTT.

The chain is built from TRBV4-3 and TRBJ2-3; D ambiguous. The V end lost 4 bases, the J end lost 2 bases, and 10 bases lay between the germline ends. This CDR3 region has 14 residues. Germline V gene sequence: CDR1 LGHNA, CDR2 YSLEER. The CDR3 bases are TGCGCCAGCAGCCCCATCGGCGTCACAGATACGCAGTATTTT. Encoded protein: CASSPIGVTDTQYF.

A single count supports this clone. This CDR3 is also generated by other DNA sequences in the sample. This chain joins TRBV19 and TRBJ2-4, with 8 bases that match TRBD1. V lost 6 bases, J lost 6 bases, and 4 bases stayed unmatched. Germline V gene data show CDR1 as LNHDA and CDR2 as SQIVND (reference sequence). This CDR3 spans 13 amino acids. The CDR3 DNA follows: TGTGCCAGTAGCCTTGGACAGGGAAACATTCAGTACTTC. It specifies CASSLGQGNIQYF.

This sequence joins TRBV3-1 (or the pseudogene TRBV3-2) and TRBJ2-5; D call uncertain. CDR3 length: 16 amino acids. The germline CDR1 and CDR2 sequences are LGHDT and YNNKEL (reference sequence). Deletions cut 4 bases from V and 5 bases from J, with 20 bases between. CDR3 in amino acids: CASSRMTLSFSETQYF. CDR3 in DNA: TGTGCCAGCAGCCGGATGACTCTTTCTTTCTCTGAGACCCAGTACTTC.

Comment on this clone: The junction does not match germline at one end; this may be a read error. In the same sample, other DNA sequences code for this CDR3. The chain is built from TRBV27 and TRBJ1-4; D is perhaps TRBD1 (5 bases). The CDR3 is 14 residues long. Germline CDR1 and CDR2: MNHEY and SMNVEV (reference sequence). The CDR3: CASSQGEGNEKLFF. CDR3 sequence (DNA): TGTGCTAGCAGTCAGGGTGAGGGAAATGAAAAACTGTTTTTT.

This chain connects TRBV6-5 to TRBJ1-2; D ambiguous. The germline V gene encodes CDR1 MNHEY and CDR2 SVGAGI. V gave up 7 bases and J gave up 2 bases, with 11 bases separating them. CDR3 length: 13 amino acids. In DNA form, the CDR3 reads TGTGCCAGCAAACTAGACGGGAACTATGGCTACACCTTC. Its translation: CASKLDGNYGYTF.

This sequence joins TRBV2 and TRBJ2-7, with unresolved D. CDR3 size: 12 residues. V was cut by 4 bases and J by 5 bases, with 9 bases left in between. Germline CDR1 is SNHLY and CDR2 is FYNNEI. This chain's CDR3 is CASSVETNEQYV. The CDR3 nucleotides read TGTGCCAGCAGTGTGGAGACAAACGAGCAGTACGTC.

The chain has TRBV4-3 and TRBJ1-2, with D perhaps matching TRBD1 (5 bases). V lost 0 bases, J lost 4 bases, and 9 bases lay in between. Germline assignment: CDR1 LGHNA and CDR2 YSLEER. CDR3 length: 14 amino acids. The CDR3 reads CASSQDPTVYGYTF. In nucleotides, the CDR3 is TGCGCCAGCAGCCAAGATCCGACAGTCTATGGCTACACCTTC.

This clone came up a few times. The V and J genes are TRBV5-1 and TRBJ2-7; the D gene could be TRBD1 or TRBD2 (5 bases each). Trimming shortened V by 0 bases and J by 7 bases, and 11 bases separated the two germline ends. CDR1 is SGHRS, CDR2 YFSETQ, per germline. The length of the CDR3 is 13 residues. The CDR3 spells CASSLEPGREQYV. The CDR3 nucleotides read TGCGCCAGCAGCTTGGAACCGGGGCGGGAGCAGTACGTC.

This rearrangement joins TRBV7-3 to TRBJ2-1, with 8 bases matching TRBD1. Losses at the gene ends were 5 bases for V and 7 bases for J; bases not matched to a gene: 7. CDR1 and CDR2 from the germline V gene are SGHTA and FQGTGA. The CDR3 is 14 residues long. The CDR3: CASSPPDRENEQFF. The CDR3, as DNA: TGTGCCAGCAGCCCACCGGACAGGGAGAATGAGCAGTTCTTC. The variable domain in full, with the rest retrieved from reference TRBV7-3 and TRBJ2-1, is GAGVSQTPSNKVTEKGKYVELRCDPISGHTALYWYRQSLGQGPEFLIYFQGTGAADDSGLPNDRFFAVRPEGSVSTLKIQRTERGDSAVYLCASSPPDRENEQFFGPGTRLTVL.

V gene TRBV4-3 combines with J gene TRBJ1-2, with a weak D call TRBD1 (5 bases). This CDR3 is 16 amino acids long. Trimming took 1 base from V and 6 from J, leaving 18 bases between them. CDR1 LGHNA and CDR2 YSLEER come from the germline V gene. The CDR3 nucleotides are TGCGCCAGCAGCCAAGCCGAGAACAGGACCAATGATGGCTACACCTTC. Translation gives CASSQAENRTNDGYTF.

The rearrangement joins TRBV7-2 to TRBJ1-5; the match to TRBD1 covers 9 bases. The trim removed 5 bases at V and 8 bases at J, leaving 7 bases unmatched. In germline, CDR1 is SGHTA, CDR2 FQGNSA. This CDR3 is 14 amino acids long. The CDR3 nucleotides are TGTGCCAGCAGCCCCGGGACAGGGATTGAGCCCCAGCATTTT. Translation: CASSPGTGIEPQHF.

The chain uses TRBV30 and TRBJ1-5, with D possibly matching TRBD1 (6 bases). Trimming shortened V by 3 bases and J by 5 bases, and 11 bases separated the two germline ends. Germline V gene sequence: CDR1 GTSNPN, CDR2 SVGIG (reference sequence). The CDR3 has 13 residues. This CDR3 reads CAWSLAGDQPQHF. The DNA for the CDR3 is TGTGCCTGGAGCCTAGCAGGGGATCAGCCCCAGCATTTT.